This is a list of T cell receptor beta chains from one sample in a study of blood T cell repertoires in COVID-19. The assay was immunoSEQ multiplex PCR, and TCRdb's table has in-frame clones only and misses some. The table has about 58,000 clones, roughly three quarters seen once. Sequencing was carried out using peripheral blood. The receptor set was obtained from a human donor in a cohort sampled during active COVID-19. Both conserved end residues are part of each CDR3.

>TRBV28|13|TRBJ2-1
CASSGPRGRGQFF
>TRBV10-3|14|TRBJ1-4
CAIYSGTGGEKLFF
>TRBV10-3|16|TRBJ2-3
CAISAGLAGFLDTQYF
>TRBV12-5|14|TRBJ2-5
CASGPSGSRETQYF
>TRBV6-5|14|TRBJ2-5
CASSYGDRRETQYF
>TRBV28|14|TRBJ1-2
CASSETTKGVGYTF
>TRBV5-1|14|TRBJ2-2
CASSVGQWDGELFF
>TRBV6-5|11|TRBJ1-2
CASSYAGPHTF
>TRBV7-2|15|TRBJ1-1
CASSLDWGRLTEAFF
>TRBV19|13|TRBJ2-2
CASSISRTGELFF
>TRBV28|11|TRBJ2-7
CATRQRYEQYF
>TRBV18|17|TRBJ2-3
CASSLPGTTTFTDTQYF
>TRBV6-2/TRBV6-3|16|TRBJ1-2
CASSYSVETDGYGYTF
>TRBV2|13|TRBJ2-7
CASKRGGSGEQYF
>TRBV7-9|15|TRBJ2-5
CASSQGQAYQETQYF
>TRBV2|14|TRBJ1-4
CASRDNRENEKLFF
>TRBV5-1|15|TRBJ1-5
CASSLDGTGPWPQHF
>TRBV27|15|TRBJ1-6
CASSLEGGARSPLHF
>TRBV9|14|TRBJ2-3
CASSVGTTTDTQYF
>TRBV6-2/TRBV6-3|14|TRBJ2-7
CASSSLAETYEQYF